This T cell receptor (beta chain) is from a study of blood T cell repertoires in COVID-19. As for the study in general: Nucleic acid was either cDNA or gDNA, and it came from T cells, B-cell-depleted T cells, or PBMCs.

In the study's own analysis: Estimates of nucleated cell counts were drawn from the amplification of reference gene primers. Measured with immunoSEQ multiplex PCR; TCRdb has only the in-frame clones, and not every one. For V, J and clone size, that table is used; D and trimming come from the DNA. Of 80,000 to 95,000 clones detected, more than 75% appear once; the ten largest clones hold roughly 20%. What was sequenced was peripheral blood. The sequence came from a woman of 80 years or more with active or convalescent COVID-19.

The CDR3 bases are TGTGCCAGCAGCTCTACAGGGTGGCCCTCTGGAAACACCATATATTTT. Translating it yields CASSSTGWPSGNTIYF. V is TRBV7-2 and J is TRBJ1-3; tentatively, D is TRBD1 (6 bases). Between the trimmed V and J ends, which lost 4 bases and 0 bases, there was a span of 13 bases. The CDR3 has 16 residues. Germline-derived CDR1 and CDR2 are SGHTA and FQGNSA.